This is a list of T cell receptor beta chains from one sample in a study of shared clonotypes between healthy human individuals. Sequencing was performed with immunoSEQ multiplex PCR; in TCRdb, only in-frame clones are kept and a portion is missing. The sample consists of 1.5 million to 2.5 million clones, about 95% of them appearing once. Specimen: naive CD8+ T cells sorted from blood. The receptor source for this set is a man aged 18 to 30 in good health. Each CDR3 is given with its conserved first and last residue. D genes are given only for firm matches. Rows give clone size only sometimes, using once, few, many, or a class for an expanded clone.

V,J,size,D,CDR3,DNA
TRBV7-6,TRBJ2-2,NA,TRBD2,CASSLLAGDSGELFF,TGTGCCAGCAGCTTACTAGCGGGAGATAGCGGGGAGCTGTTTTTT
TRBV5-1,TRBJ2-7,once,NA,CASSPTGPYEQYF,TGCGCCAGCAGCCCGACAGGCCCCTACGAGCAGTACTTC
TRBV7-9,TRBJ2-3,NA,NA,CASSLGVDTQYF,TGTGCCAGCAGCTTAGGGGTAGATACGCAGTATTTT
TRBV27,TRBJ2-5,NA,NA,CASSLVWGNLQETQYF,TGTGCCAGCAGTTTAGTTTGGGGTAACCTACAAGAGACCCAGTACTTC
TRBV28,TRBJ1-5,NA,NA,CASSSVGNQPQHF,TGTGCCAGCAGTTCCGTCGGCAATCAGCCCCAGCATTTT
TRBV13,TRBJ2-1,NA,TRBD2,CASSLGTSGDSYNEQFF,TGTGCCAGCAGCCTTGGGACTAGCGGGGACTCCTACAATGAGCAGTTCTTC
TRBV10-2,TRBJ2-1,NA,NA,CASSSIDSSSYNEQFF,TGCGCCAGCAGTAGTATCGACAGCAGCTCCTACAATGAGCAGTTCTTC
TRBV15,TRBJ2-2,NA,NA,CATSRDQPGGDGELFF,TGTGCCACCAGCAGAGATCAACCAGGAGGTGACGGGGAGCTGTTTTTT
TRBV7-9,TRBJ2-7,NA,NA,CASSSNPGDPMIYEQYF,TGTGCCAGCAGCTCTAACCCAGGGGATCCGATGATTTACGAGCAGTACTTC
TRBV5-6,TRBJ1-2,NA,NA,CASSLGGDYGYTF,TGTGCCAGCAGCTTGGGAGGGGACTATGGCTACACCTTC
TRBV29-1,TRBJ2-7,NA,NA,CSVEGRGGEQYF,TGCAGCGTTGAGGGCAGGGGAGGGGAGCAGTACTTC
TRBV27,TRBJ2-1,NA,NA,CASSPRRGKDSYNEQFF,TGTGCCAGCAGTCCACGGCGCGGGAAAGACTCCTACAATGAGCAGTTCTTC
TRBV6-5,TRBJ2-7,NA,TRBD2,CASSSSGMYEQYF,TGTGCCAGCAGTTCAAGCGGGATGTACGAGCAGTACTTC
TRBV7-8,TRBJ2-5,NA,TRBD2,CASSELAGGPKTQYF,TGTGCCAGCAGCGAACTAGCGGGAGGGCCGAAGACCCAGTACTTC
TRBV9,TRBJ2-2,NA,NA,CASSIYGGLNTGELFF,TGTGCCAGCAGCATCTACGGGGGACTGAACACCGGGGAGCTGTTTTTT
TRBV7-9,TRBJ1-1,NA,NA,CASSLTGSEAFF,TGTGCCAGCAGCTTAACGGGCAGTGAAGCTTTCTTT
TRBV27,TRBJ2-1,NA,NA,CASSLVGNEQFF,TGTGCCAGCAGTTTAGTTGGTAATGAGCAGTTCTTC
TRBV2,TRBJ2-5,NA,NA,CASSEALAIGQETQYF,TGTGCCAGCAGTGAAGCGCTTGCCATCGGTCAAGAGACCCAGTACTTC
TRBV5-6,TRBJ1-2,NA,NA,CASSLVTAGPYGYTF,TGTGCCAGCAGCTTGGTAACGGCAGGCCCCTATGGCTACACCTTC
TRBV11-3,TRBJ2-7,NA,NA,CASSFGADYEQYF,TGTGCCAGCAGCTTCGGCGCAGATTACGAGCAGTACTTC
TRBV5-4,TRBJ2-7,NA,TRBD1,CASSLLDRGDYEQYF,TGTGCCAGCAGCTTACTAGACAGGGGGGACTACGAGCAGTACTTC
TRBV4-3,TRBJ2-7,NA,NA,CASSQERGRYEQYF,TGCGCCAGCAGCCAAGAACGGGGGCGTTACGAGCAGTACTTC
TRBV6-1,TRBJ2-7,NA,NA,CASSTTGNEQYF,TGTGCCAGCAGTACCACAGGGAACGAGCAGTACTTC
TRBV5-1,TRBJ2-7,NA,NA,CASSSRPGQGRHEQYF,TGCGCCAGCAGCTCCCGACCGGGACAAGGGCGCCACGAGCAGTACTTC
TRBV13,TRBJ2-1,once,NA,CASSLPGGNEQFF,TGTGCCAGCAGCTTGCCAGGGGGGAATGAGCAGTTCTTC
TRBV19,TRBJ1-1,NA,NA,CASSIDQGAEAFF,TGTGCCAGTAGTATAGATCAAGGGGCAGAAGCTTTCTTT
TRBV4-3,TRBJ2-7,NA,NA,CASSPSLSHEQYF,TGCGCCAGCAGCCCATCACTGTCCCACGAGCAGTACTTC
TRBV7-3,TRBJ1-1,once,NA,CASSPWGALGGEAFF,TGTGCCAGCAGCCCATGGGGGGCGCTTGGGGGTGAAGCTTTCTTT
TRBV2,TRBJ2-5,NA,NA,CATRWGQGLYQETQYF,TGTGCCACCCGCTGGGGGCAGGGACTTTACCAAGAGACCCAGTACTTC
TRBV6-5,TRBJ2-1,NA,TRBD2,CASSFGTSGRNEQFF,TGTGCCAGCAGTTTTGGGACTAGCGGGAGGAATGAGCAGTTCTTC
TRBV11-2,TRBJ2-7,NA,NA,CASSLGGPRREQYF,TGTGCCAGCAGCTTAGGGGGACCGAGGCGGGAGCAGTACTTC
TRBV2,TRBJ2-7,NA,NA,CASSGANSYEQYF,TGTGCCAGCAGTGGGGCCAACTCCTACGAGCAGTACTTC
TRBV28,TRBJ1-6,few,NA,CASSASNSPLHF,TGTGCCAGCAGTGCTTCCAATTCACCCCTCCACTTT
TRBV14,TRBJ1-2,NA,NA,CASSQGANYGYTF,TGTGCCAGCAGCCAGGGGGCGAACTATGGCTACACCTTC
TRBV7-9,TRBJ2-1,NA,NA,CASSLGLGSYNEQFF,TGTGCCAGCAGCTTAGGTCTAGGATCCTACAATGAGCAGTTCTTC
TRBV27,TRBJ2-3,NA,NA,CASNFGDRADTQYF,TGTGCCAGCAACTTTGGGGATAGGGCAGATACGCAGTATTTT
TRBV27,TRBJ2-7,NA,NA,CASSLYFSPGAGVEQYF,TGTGCCAGCAGTTTATATTTTTCGCCGGGGGCTGGGGTCGAGCAGTACTTC
TRBV5-6,TRBJ1-1,NA,NA,CASSLALGLMNTEAFF,TGTGCCAGCAGCTTGGCGCTGGGCTTAATGAACACTGAAGCTTTCTTT